The 5 T cell receptor beta chains listed next were all sequenced from one sample in a study of blood T cell repertoires in COVID-19. Only in-frame clones appear in the TCRdb table, and some are missing; sequencing was by immunoSEQ multiplex PCR. The table lists about 120,000 clones, 79% of them singletons. Sequenced input: peripheral blood. The receptors derive from an elderly woman with acute or convalescent COVID-19.

This clone was detected only a few times. The chain is built from TRBV11-2 and TRBJ1-4, with 11 bases identical to TRBD1. CDR1 is SGHAT and CDR2 is FQNNGV in the germline V gene. J gave up 14 bases and V 4 bases, and 9 bases lay outside the gene matches. The CDR3 has 14 amino acids. The chain's CDR3 is CASSSPGTGGGLFF. As DNA, the CDR3 is TGTGCCAGCAGCTCCCCCGGGACAGGGGGAGGCCTGTTTTTT.

Concerning this clone itself: The sample carries other DNA sequences with the same CDR3. V usage is TRBV11-1 and J usage is TRBJ1-2; 10 nucleotides agree with TRBD1. This CDR3 comprises 14 residues. The V segment lost 5 bases and the J segment 5 bases; nucleotides outside the gene matches: 5. CDR1 SGHAT and CDR2 FQDESV come from the germline V gene (reference sequence). This CDR3 reads CASSPTGQGYGYTF. DNA of the CDR3: TGTGCCAGCAGCCCGACGGGACAGGGGTATGGCTACACCTTC.

The chain joins TRBV5-6 to TRBJ1-5; D may be TRBD1 (5 bases). The CDR3 runs 14 residues. V was shortened by 1 base and J by 7 bases, with 12 bases between the two germline ends. Germline values: CDR1 SGHDT, CDR2 YYEEEE. The CDR3 is CASSLIREGQPQHF. The DNA of the CDR3 is TGTGCCAGCAGCTTGATTAGGGAGGGGCAGCCCCAGCATTTT.

The chain joins TRBV9 to TRBJ2-3; TRBD2 matches at 8 bases. The germline CDR1 and CDR2 sequences are SGDLS and YYNGEE. The trim removed 1 base at V and 4 bases at J, leaving 5 bases unmatched. The CDR3 runs to 15 residues. The CDR3 sequence: CASSVHGGAPDTQYF. The CDR3 DNA reads TGTGCCAGCAGCGTACACGGGGGGGCCCCAGATACGCAGTATTTT.

This chain connects TRBV5-1 to TRBJ2-2, with 7 bases identical to TRBD2. There are 14 residues in the CDR3. Germline CDR1 reads SGHRS; CDR2 reads YFSETQ. V shed 2 bases and J 3 bases; nucleotides not matched to a gene: 1. CDR3 amino acids: CASSLRGDTGELFF. CDR3 nucleotide sequence: TGCGCCAGCAGCTTACGGGGGGACACCGGGGAGCTGTTTTTT.